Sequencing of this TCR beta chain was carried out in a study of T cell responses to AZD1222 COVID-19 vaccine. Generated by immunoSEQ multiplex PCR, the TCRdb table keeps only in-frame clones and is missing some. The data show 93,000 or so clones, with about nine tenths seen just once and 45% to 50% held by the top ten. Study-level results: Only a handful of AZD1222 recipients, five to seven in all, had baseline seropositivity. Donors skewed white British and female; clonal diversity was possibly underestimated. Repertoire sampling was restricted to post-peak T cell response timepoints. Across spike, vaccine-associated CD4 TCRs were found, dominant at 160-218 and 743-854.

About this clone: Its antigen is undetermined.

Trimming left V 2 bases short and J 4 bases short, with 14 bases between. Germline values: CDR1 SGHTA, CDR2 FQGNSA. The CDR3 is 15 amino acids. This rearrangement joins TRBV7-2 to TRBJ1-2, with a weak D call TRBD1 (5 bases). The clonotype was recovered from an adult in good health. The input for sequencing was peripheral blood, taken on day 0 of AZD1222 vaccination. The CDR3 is CASSLRGVPSYGYTF. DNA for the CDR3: TGTGCCAGCAGCTTACGGGGGGTACCCTCCTATGGCTACACCTTC.